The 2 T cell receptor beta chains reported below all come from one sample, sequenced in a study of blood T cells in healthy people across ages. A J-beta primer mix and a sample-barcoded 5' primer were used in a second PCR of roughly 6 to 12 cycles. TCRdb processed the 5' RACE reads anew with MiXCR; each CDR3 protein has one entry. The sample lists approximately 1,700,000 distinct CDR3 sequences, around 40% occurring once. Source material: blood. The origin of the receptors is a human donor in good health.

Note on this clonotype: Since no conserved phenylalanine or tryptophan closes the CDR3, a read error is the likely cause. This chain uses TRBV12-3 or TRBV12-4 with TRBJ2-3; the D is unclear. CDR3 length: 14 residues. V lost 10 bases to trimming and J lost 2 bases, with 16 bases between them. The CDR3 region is CATRGRYLTDTQYC. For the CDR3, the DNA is TGTGCCACCAGAGGCCGATACCTCACAGATACGCAGTATTGT.

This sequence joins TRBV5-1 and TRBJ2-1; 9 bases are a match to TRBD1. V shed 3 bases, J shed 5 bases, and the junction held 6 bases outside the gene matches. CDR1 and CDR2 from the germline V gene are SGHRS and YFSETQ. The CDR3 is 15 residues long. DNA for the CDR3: TGCGCCAGCAGCTGGGGGGGACAGGGAGACAATGAGCAGTTCTTC. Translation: CASSWGGQGDNEQFF.